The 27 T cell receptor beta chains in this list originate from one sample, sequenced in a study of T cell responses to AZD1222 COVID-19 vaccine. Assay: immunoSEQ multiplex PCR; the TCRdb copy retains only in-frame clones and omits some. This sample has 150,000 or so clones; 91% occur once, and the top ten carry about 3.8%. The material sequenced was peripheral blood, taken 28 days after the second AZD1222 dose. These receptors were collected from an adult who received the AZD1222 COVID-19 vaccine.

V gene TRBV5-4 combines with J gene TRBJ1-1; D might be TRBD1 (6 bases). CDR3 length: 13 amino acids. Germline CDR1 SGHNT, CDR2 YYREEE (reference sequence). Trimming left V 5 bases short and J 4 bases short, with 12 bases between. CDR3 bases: TGTGCCAGCAGTGGGGGCGCGGGCACTGAAGCTTTCTTT. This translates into CASSGGAGTEAFF.

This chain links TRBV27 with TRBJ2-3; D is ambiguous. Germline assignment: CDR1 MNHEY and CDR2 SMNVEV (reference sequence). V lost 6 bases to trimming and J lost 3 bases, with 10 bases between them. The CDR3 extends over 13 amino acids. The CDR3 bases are TGTGCCAGCAGACTGACCGTGACAGATACGCAGTATTTT. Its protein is CASRLTVTDTQYF.

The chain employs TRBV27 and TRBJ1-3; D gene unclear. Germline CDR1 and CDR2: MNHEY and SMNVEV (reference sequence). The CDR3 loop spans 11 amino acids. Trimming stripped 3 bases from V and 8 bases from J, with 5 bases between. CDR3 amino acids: CASSFRDTIYF. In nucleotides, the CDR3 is TGTGCCAGCAGTTTCCGCGACACCATATATTTT.

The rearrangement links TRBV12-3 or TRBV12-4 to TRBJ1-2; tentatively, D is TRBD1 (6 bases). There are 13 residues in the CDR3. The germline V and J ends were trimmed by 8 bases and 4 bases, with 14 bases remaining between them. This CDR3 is CASCSGTFYGYTF. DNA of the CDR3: TGTGCCAGCTGTTCGGGGACATTCTATGGCTACACCTTC.

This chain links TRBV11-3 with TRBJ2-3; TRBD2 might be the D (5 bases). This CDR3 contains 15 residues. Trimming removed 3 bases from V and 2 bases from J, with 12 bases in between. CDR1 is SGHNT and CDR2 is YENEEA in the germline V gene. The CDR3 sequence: CASSFSSRDTDTQYF. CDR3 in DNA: TGTGCCAGCAGCTTCTCTAGCCGAGACACAGATACGCAGTATTTT.

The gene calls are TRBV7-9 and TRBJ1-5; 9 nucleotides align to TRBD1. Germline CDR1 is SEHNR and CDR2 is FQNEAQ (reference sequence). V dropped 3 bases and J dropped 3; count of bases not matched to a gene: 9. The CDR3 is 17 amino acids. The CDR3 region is CASSFYFGQGTNQPQHF. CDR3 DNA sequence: TGTGCCAGCAGCTTTTATTTCGGACAGGGGACCAATCAGCCCCAGCATTTT.

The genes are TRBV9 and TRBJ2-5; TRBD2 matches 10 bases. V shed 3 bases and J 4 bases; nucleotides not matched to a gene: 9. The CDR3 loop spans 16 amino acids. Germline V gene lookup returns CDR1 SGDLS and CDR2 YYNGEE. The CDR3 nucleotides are TGTGCCAGCAGCGCAGGAGCGGGAGGGCCTGGAGAGACCCAGTACTTC. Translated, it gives CASSAGAGGPGETQYF.

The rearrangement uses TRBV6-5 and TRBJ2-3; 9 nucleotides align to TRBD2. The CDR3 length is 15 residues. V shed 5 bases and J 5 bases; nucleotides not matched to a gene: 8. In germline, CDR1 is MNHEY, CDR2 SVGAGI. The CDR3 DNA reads TGTGCCAGCAGTCAGGGCGGGAGGGCTCAAGATACGCAGTATTTT. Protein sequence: CASSQGGRAQDTQYF.

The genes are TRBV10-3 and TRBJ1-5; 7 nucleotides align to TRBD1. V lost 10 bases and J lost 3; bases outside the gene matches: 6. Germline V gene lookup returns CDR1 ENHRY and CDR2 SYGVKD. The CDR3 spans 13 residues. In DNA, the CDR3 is TGTGCCACGGGGACAGTGATCAATCAGCCCCAGCATTTT. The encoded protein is CATGTVINQPQHF.

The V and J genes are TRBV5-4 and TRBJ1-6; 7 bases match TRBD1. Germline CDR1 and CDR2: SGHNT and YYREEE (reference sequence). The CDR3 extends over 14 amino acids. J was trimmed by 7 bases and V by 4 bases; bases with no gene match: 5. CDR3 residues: CASSLTGINSPLHF. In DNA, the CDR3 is TGTGCCAGCAGCCTGACAGGGATCAATTCACCCCTCCACTTT.

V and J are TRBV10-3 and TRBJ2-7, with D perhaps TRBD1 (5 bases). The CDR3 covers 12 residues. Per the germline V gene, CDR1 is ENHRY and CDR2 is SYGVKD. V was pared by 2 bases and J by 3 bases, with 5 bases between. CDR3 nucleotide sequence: TGTGCCATCAGTGAGGACAGCTACGAGCAGTACTTC. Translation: CAISEDSYEQYF.

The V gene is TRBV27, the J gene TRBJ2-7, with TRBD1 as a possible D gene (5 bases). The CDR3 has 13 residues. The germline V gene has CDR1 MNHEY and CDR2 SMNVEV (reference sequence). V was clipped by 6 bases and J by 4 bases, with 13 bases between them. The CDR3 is CASRRTTAYEQYF. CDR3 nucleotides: TGTGCCAGCAGGAGGACGACAGCTTACGAGCAGTACTTC.

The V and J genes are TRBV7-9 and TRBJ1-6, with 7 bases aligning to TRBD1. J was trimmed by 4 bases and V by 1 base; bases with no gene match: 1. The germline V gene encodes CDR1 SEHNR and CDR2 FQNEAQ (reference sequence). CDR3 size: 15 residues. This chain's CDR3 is CASSLGDRYNSPLHF. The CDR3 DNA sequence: TGTGCCAGCAGCTTAGGGGACAGATATAATTCACCCCTCCACTTT.

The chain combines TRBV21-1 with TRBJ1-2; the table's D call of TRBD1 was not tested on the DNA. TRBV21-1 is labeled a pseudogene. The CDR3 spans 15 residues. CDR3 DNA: TGTGCCAGCAGCAAAGTGCACAGGGGATTCTATGGCTACACCTTC. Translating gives CASSKVHRGFYGYTF.

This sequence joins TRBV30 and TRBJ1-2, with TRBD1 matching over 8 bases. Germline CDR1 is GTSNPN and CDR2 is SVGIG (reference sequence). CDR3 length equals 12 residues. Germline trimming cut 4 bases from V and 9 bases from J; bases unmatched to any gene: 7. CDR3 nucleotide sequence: TGTGCCTGGACCAGGGGGCGAAAGCGCTACACCTTC. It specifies CAWTRGRKRYTF. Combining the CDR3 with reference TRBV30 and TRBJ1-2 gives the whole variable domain SQTIHQWPATLVQPVGSPLSLECTVEGTSNPNLYWYRQAAGRGLQLLFYSVGIGQISSEVPQNLSASRPQDRQFILSSKKLLLSDSGFYLCAWTRGRKRYTFGSGTRLTVV.

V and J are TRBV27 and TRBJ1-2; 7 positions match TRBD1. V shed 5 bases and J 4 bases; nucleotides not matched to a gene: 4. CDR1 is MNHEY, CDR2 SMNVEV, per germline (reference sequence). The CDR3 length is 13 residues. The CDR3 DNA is TGTGCCAGCAGTCAAACAGGGGTCTATGGCTACACCTTC. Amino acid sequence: CASSQTGVYGYTF.

Written as DNA, the CDR3 is TGCGCCAGCAGCTTTACAGGGGGTGGCTACACCTTC. It codes for CASSFTGGGYTF. The chain has TRBV5-1 and TRBJ1-2, with TRBD1 identical over 8 bases. The CDR3 consists of 12 residues. The V gene's germline CDR1 is SGHRS and CDR2 YFSETQ. The V gene end was trimmed by 2 bases and the J gene end by 7 bases; junction bases not matched to a gene: 1. Looking up the rest from reference TRBV5-1 and TRBJ1-2 gives the full variable domain: KAGVTQTPRYLIKTRGQQVTLSCSPISGHRSVSWYQQTPGQGLQFLFEYFSETQRNKGNFPGRFSGRQFSNSRSEMNVSTLELGDSALYLCASSFTGGGYTFGSGTRLTVV.

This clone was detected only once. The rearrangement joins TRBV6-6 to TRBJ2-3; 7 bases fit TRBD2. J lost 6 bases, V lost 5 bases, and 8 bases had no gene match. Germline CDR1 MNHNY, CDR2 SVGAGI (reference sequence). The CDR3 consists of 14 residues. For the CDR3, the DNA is TGTGCCAGCAGTATCGGACTAGGTAGGGATACGCAGTATTTT. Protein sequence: CASSIGLGRDTQYF.

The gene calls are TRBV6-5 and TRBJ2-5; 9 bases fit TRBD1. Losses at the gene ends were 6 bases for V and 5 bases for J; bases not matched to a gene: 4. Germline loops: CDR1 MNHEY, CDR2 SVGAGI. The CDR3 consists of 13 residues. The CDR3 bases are TGTGCCAGCAGCCGGGACAGGGTTGAGACCCAGTACTTC. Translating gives CASSRDRVETQYF.

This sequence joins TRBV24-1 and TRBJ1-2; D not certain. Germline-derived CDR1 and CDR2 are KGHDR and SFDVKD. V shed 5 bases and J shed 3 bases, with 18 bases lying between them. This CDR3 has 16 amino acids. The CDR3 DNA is TGTGCCACCAGTGGGCGAGGTAAGAGGGCCCACTATGGCTACACCTTC. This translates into CATSGRGKRAHYGYTF.

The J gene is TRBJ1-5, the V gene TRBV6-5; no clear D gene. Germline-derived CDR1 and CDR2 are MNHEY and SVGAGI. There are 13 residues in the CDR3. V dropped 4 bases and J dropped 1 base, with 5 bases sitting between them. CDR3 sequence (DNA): TGTGCCAGCAGTTGGGAGAGCAATCAGCCCCAGCATTTT. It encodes CASSWESNQPQHF.

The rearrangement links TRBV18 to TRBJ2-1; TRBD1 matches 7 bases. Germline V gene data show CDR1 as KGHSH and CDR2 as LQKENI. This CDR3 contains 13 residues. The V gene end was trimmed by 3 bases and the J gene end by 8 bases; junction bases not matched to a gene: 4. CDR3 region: CASSPGQGDEQFF. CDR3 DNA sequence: TGTGCCAGCTCACCGGGGCAGGGGGATGAGCAGTTCTTC.

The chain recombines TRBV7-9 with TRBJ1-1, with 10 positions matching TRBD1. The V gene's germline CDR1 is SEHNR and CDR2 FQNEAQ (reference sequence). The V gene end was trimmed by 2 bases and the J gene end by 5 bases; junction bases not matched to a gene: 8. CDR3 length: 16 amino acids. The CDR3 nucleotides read TGTGCCAGCAGCTTACCCTCGACAGGGGGCGGAACTGAAGCTTTCTTT. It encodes CASSLPSTGGGTEAFF.

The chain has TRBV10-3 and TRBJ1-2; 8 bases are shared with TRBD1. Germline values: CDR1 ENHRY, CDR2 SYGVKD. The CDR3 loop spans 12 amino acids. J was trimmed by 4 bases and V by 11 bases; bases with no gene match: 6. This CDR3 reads CAARDRLYGYTF. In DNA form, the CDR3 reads TGTGCCGCCCGGGACAGGCTCTATGGCTACACCTTC.

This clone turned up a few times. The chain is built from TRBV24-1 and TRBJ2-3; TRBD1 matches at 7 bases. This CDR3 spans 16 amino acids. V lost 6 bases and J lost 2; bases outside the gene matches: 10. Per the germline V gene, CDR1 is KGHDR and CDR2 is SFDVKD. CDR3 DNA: TGTGCCACCAGTTCCTTGACAGGGAAATACACAGATACGCAGTATTTT. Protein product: CATSSLTGKYTDTQYF.

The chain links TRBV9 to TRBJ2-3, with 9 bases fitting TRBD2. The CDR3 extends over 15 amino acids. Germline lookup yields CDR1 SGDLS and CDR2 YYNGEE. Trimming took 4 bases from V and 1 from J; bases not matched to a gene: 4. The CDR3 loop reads CASSPGGRGTDTQYF. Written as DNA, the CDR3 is TGTGCCAGCAGCCCGGGCGGGAGGGGCACAGATACGCAGTATTTT. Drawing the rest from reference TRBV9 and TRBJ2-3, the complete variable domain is DSGVTQTPKHLITATGQRVTLRCSPRSGDLSVYWYQQSLDQGLQFLIQYYNGEERAKGNILERFSAQQFPDLHSELNLSSLELGDSALYFCASSPGGRGTDTQYFGPGTRLTVL.

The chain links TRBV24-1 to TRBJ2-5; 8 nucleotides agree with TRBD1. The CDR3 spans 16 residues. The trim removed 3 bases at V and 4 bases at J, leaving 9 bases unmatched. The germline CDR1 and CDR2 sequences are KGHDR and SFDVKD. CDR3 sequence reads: CATSDLAARGRETQYF. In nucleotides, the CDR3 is TGTGCCACCAGTGATCTCGCAGCCAGGGGGCGAGAGACCCAGTACTTC.